The clone carrying this T cell receptor (beta chain) was recorded a few times. This sample stems from a study of CD8+ T cells in alopecia areata. Overall study context: The drug, oral tofacitinib, was given to treated patients at 5 to 10 mg twice daily.

Following RNA extraction, reverse transcription yielded cDNA that acted as the sequencing template. Clones were sequenced by immunoSEQ multiplex PCR, and TCRdb holds only the in-frame ones, with some missing. The sample includes 80,000 to 100,000 clones, about 40% of them seen just once. CDR1 is MNHEY, CDR2 SVGAGI, per germline. The CDR3 is made up of 15 amino acids. Losses at the gene ends were 5 bases for V and 7 bases for J; bases not matched to a gene: 10. Noted treatment: oral pan-JAK inhibitor, 5-10 mg twice daily. Using a FACSAria, the CD4+ and CD8+ T cells were sorted from the PBMCs. The source of this sequence is a human donor with alopecia areata. The V call is TRBV6-5, the J call TRBJ1-5; 8 nucleotides agree with TRBD1. Sequencing used CD8+ T cells sorted from blood, obtained at week 24, from a patient treated with tofacitinib. This CDR3 reads CASSVGTGFRQPQHF. Here the CDR3 DNA reads TGTGCCAGCAGTGTCGGGACAGGCTTTCGGCAGCCCCAGCATTTT.